Described below is a single T cell receptor (beta chain) sequence and its context. The antigen is undetermined. Germline V CDR1 and CDR2: MNHEY, SVGAGI. There are 14 residues in the CDR3. The ends were cut back, 5 bases at V and 4 bases at J, with 13 bases in the middle. Primers: 60 Vbeta forward and 13 Jbeta reverse. The data were produced by immunoSEQ multiplex PCR, yet TCRdb's version contains in-frame clones alone and is incomplete. The sample lists around 100,000 clones, 65% to 80% occurring once. The source of the sample is a study of cytomegalovirus exposure and HLA in healthy donors. Broader study findings: The authors judged a highly shared variant cluster likely a sequencing artifact. In a later analysis, several top co-occurrence clusters appeared linked to parvovirus B19, influenza, CMV and Epstein-Barr virus.

V and J are TRBV6-5 and TRBJ2-3; TRBD2 might be the D (5 bases). This receptor was identified in a man aged 25 to 40 in good health and CMV-seropositive. Specimen: PBMCs. CDR3 nucleotides: TGTGCCAGCAGTGAGGGTCCTGGTGCAGATACGCAGTATTTT. Protein sequence: CASSEGPGADTQYF.